These T cell receptor beta chains were read from a single sample in a study of cytomegalovirus exposure and HLA in healthy donors. Libraries were prepared by immunoSEQ multiplex PCR; TCRdb keeps only in-frame clonotypes and omits some of them. This table lists around 27,000 clones. The sequenced sample was PBMCs. These receptors were taken from a young man in good health and CMV-seronegative. Both conserved end residues are part of each CDR3. Each record gives: J gene, V gene, D gene, CDR3 DNA, CDR3 protein. The D gene is left open where the match is weak.

TRBJ2-3 | TRBV2 | TRBD2 | TGTGCCAGCAGAGGCAAGGACAGCATGACTAGCGGGGGGGCGGGCACAGATACGCAGTATTTT | CASRGKDSMTSGGAGTDTQYF
TRBJ2-7 | TRBV4-3 | TRBD1 | TGCGCCAGCAGCCAAGCGCCGGGACAGGGGACCTACGAGCAGTACTTC | CASSQAPGQGTYEQYF
TRBJ1-1 | TRBV11-2 | . | TGTGCCAGCAGTAGCGTAACGCGACGCGCTGAAGCTTTCTTT | CASSSVTRRAEAFF
TRBJ2-3 | TRBV6-1 | . | TGTGCCAGCAGTGTGGGCAGAACGCAGTATTTT | CASSVGRTQYF
TRBJ1-5 | TRBV7-8 | . | TGTGCCAGCAGCGGACTCCATCGTTCCCTCAATCAGCCCCAGCATTTT | CASSGLHRSLNQPQHF
TRBJ1-1 | TRBV27 | . | TGTGCCAGCAGTTTATGGGGCGCTGAAGCTTTCTTT | CASSLWGAEAFF
TRBJ2-2 | TRBV28 | TRBD2 | TGTGCCAGCCGGTATAGCGGGGACACCGGGGAGCTGTTTTTT | CASRYSGDTGELFF
TRBJ1-4 | TRBV30 | . | TGTGCCTGGAGTGTAGAGCAGGGGAATGAAAAACTGTTTTTT | CAWSVEQGNEKLFF
TRBJ1-4 | TRBV13 | TRBD1 | TGTGCCAGCAGCCTCCTTCGACAGGGGATTCGGGCTAATGAAAAACTGTTTTTT | CASSLLRQGIRANEKLFF
TRBJ2-7 | TRBV28 | TRBD1 | TGTGCCAGCAGGTTGACAGGGGGCTACGAGCAGTACTTC | CASRLTGGYEQYF
TRBJ2-3 | TRBV28 | . | TGTGCCAGCAGTTCCCCTAGCATACGGTCTCTTGATACGCAGTATTTT | CASSSPSIRSLDTQYF
TRBJ2-1 | TRBV15 | TRBD2 | TGTGCCACCAGCAGAGTTGGCGGGGGGGCATATGAGCAGTTCTTC | CATSRVGGGAYEQFF
TRBJ1-3 | TRBV18 | TRBD1 | TGTGCCAGCTCACCACGGACAGGCCCGGCGGGAAACACCATATATTTT | CASSPRTGPAGNTIYF
TRBJ1-6 | TRBV5-4 | . | TGTGCCAGCAGCTCCAGCAGCGGGGATTCACCCCTCCACTTT | CASSSSSGDSPLHF
TRBJ1-1 | TRBV9 | . | TGTGCCAGCACCCCGGGTTTGAACACTGAAGCTTTCTTT | CASTPGLNTEAFF
TRBJ1-4 | TRBV7-2 | . | TGTGCCAGCAGCCGACAGCTTCAAAATGAAAAACTGTTTTTT | CASSRQLQNEKLFF
TRBJ2-5 | TRBV5-6 | . | TGTGCCAGCAGCTCTTTGGACAACCAAGAGACCCAGTACTTC | CASSSLDNQETQYF
TRBJ1-1 | TRBV28 | . | TGTGCCAGCAGTTTAGCTAGGGGGGGGCGAGTCGGGAACACTGAAGCTTTCTTT | CASSLARGGRVGNTEAFF
TRBJ2-1 | TRBV5-8 | . | TGTGCCAGCAGCTCGGGACTGTCAGACAATGAGCAGTTCTTC | CASSSGLSDNEQFF
TRBJ2-6 | TRBV28 | . | TGTGCCAGCAGTTTTCCAGGTTGGTCGGTTCCGGGGGCCAACGTCCTGACTTTC | CASSFPGWSVPGANVLTF
TRBJ2-3 | TRBV5-1 | . | TGCGCCAGCAGCCAGTTCGGCCTAGCCCTCCTCACAGATACGCAGTATTTT | CASSQFGLALLTDTQYF
TRBJ2-2 | TRBV5-1 | . | TGCGCCAGCAGCTTGTCTGACACCGGGGAGCTGTTTTTT | CASSLSDTGELFF
TRBJ2-1 | TRBV11-3 | TRBD2 | TGTGCCAGCAGCTTGACTAGCGGGGGGGCTGGTGAGCAGTTCTTC | CASSLTSGGAGEQFF
TRBJ1-2 | TRBV5-1 | . | TGCGCCAGCAGGAAATTAGACAGGAGAGCTGCGTCGGGCTACACCTTC | CASRKLDRRAASGYTF
TRBJ2-5 | TRBV30 | TRBD2 | TGTGCCTGGACTAGAGCGGGGAGCCAAGAGACCCAGTACTTC | CAWTRAGSQETQYF
TRBJ2-1 | TRBV5-1 | TRBD2 | TGCGCCAGCAGCTTGGCGGGGGGGCTTGATTGGGGTGAGCAGTTCTTC | CASSLAGGLDWGEQFF
TRBJ2-7 | TRBV7-8 | TRBD1 | TGTGCCAGCAGCTACGACAGGGGGCCCTCGTACTTC | CASSYDRGPSYF
TRBJ2-3 | TRBV7-9 | TRBD1 | TGTGCCAGCAGCCCTGGGACAGGTGTTGCGGATACGCAGTATTTT | CASSPGTGVADTQYF
TRBJ1-5 | TRBV28 | TRBD1 | TGTGCCAGCAGTTTAATGCGCGGGACAGATGATCAGCCCCAGCATTTT | CASSLMRGTDDQPQHF
TRBJ1-1 | TRBV19 | . | TGTGCCACCGGGTGGGTAGGCACTGAAGCTTTCTTT | CATGWVGTEAFF
TRBJ1-2 | TRBV6-6 | . | TGTGCCAGCAGTTACTCGGACAGTATTGGGTATGGCTACACCTTC | CASSYSDSIGYGYTF
TRBJ2-1 | TRBV4-2 | TRBD1 | TGTGCCAGCAGCCGATCCTCGGACAGGGTGTGGTACAATGAGCAGTTCTTC | CASSRSSDRVWYNEQFF
TRBJ1-1 | TRBV11-2 | . | TGTGCCAGCAGCCTACCCCCCATGAACACTGAAGCTTTCTTT | CASSLPPMNTEAFF
TRBJ2-7 | TRBV18 | TRBD2 | TGTGCCAGCTCACCAGGACTAGTTAACTACGAGCAGTACTTC | CASSPGLVNYEQYF
TRBJ1-6 | TRBV7-9 | . | TGTGCCAGCAGCTTAGGACAGCTTTATAATTCACCCCTCCACTTT | CASSLGQLYNSPLHF
TRBJ2-4 | TRBV19 | TRBD2 | TGTGCCAGTAGTAGAGCTAGCGGGGAGGCCTTCAACATTCAGTACTTC | CASSRASGEAFNIQYF
TRBJ2-7 | TRBV2 | TRBD1 | TGTGCCAGCAGTGAATCGGGACAGAACTCCTACGAGCAGTACTTC | CASSESGQNSYEQYF
TRBJ2-3 | TRBV9 | TRBD2 | TGTGCCAGCAGCTCCGTCCCCGGGACTAGCGGGGACTTACTCACAGATACGCAGTATTTT | CASSSVPGTSGDLLTDTQYF
TRBJ1-3 | TRBV6-7 | . | TGTGCCAGCAGTTACCCTCCGGGTCTAGAAACCTCTGGAAACACCATATATTTT | CASSYPPGLETSGNTIYF
TRBJ2-1 | TRBV19 | TRBD2 | TGTGCCAGTAGACAACTAGCGGGAGCCTACAATGAGCAGTTCTTC | CASRQLAGAYNEQFF
TRBJ1-5 | TRBV28 | . | TGTGCCAGCAGTTTGGCAGGGCAGCCCCAGCATTTT | CASSLAGQPQHF
TRBJ1-1 | TRBV7-3 | . | TGTGCCAGCAGCTTTCGTCGGTCCACTGAAGCTTTCTTT | CASSFRRSTEAFF
TRBJ2-3 | TRBV12-5 | TRBD2 | TGTGCTAGTGGTTCGCAGCGGGGGGCAGATACGCAGTATTTT | CASGSQRGADTQYF
TRBJ2-3 | TRBV19 | . | TGTGCCAGTAGTATCAGCAGGGGCGGTACGCAGTATTTT | CASSISRGGTQYF